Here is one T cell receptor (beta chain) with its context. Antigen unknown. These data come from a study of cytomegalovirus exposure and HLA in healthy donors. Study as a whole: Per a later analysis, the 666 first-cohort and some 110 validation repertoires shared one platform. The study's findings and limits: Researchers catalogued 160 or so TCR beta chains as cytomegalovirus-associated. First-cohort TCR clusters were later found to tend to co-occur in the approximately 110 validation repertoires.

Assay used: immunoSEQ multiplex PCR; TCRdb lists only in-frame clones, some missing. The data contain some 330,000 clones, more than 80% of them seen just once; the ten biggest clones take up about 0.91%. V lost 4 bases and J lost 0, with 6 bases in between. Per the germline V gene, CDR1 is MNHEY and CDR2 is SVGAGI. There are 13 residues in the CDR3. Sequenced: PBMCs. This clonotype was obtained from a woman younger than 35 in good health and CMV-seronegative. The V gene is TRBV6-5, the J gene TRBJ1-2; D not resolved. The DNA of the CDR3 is TGTGCCAGCAGTTTTAGCCCTAACTATGGCTACACCTTC. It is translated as CASSFSPNYGYTF.